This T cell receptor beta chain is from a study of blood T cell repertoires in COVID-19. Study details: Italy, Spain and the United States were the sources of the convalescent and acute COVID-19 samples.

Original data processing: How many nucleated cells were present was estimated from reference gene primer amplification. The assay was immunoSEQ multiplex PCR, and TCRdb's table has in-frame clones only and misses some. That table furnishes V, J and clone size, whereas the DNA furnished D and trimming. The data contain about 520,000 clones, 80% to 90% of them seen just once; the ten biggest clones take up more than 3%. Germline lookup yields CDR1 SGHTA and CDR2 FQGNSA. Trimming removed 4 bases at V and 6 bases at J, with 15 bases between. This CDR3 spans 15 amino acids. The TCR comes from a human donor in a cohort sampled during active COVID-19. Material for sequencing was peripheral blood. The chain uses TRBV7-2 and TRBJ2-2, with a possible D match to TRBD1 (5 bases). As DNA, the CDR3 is TGTGCCAGCAGCTCGGTCCAATCGACAGCCGGGGAGCTGTTTTTT. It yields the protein CASSSVQSTAGELFF.